This T cell receptor (beta chain) appears in the sequencing data of a study of radiotherapy plus CTLA-4 blockade in lung cancer. About the research overall: Patients showed objective responses in approximately 17% of cases and disease control in approximately 28%.

The germline V and J ends were trimmed by 0 bases and 6 bases, with 15 bases remaining between them. Germline V gene data show CDR1 as MNHNY and CDR2 as SVGAGI (reference sequence). There are 16 residues in the CDR3. Findings of the study overall: Clones of tumor-derived TCRs expanded in blood after radiotherapy plus ipilimumab.

This clone was seen more than once but under ten times. The antigen remains undetermined. Data came from immunoSEQ multiplex PCR; TCRdb stores just in-frame clones and leaves some out. The top ten hold 3.5% to 4% of the sample, which has approximately 50,000 clones, 55% to 80% seen once. The sequence derives from a human donor with non-small cell lung cancer who had a complete response to radiotherapy plus ipilimumab. The source material was peripheral blood, sampled from a patient treated with radiotherapy plus ipilimumab. The chain carries TRBV6-6 and TRBJ1-3, with a possible D match to TRBD1 (5 bases). CDR3 coding DNA: TGTGCCAGCAGTTACTCGAATGCGGGGGGAAAAAACACCATATATTTT. This translates into CASSYSNAGGKNTIYF.